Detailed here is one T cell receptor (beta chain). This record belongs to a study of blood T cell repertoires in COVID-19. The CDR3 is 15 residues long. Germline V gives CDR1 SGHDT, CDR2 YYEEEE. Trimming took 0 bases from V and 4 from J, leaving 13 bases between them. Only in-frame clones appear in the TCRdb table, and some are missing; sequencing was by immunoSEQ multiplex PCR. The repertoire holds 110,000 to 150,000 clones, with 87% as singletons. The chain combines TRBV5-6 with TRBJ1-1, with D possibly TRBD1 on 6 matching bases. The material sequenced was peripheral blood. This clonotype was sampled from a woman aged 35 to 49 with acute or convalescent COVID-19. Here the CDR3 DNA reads TGTGCCAGCAGCTTGGAGTGGGGGCGCGTCACTGAAGCTTTCTTT. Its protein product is CASSLEWGRVTEAFF.